This is a list of T cell receptor beta chains from one sample in a study of blood T cell repertoires in COVID-19. TCRdb's copy holds only in-frame clones and misses some; the assay was immunoSEQ multiplex PCR. The sample carries approximately 250,000 clones, 88% recorded once. Sequencing used PBMCs or T cells enriched from blood (not recorded which). These receptor sequences come from a middle-aged woman with acute COVID-19. Each CDR3 is given with its conserved first and last residue. Each record gives: V gene, D gene, CDR3 length, J gene, clone size, CDR3 DNA, CDR3 protein. The D gene is left open where the match is weak. Clone size is given for some rows only: seen once, a few or many times, or a class if the clone is expanded.

V gene: TRBV2
D gene: .
CDR3 length: 14
J gene: TRBJ1-5
clone size: .
CDR3 DNA: TGTGCCATGACGTCCAGGGAAGGCAATCAGCCCCAGCATTTT
CDR3 protein: CAMTSREGNQPQHF

V gene: TRBV10-1
D gene: .
CDR3 length: 13
J gene: TRBJ1-2
clone size: .
CDR3 DNA: TGCGCCAGCAGTGAAAACCAGGGTTATGGCTACACCTTC
CDR3 protein: CASSENQGYGYTF

V gene: TRBV9
D gene: .
CDR3 length: 15
J gene: TRBJ1-1
clone size: .
CDR3 DNA: TGTGCCAGCAGCGCCTCAGGGGTTGGGAACACTGAAGCTTTCTTT
CDR3 protein: CASSASGVGNTEAFF

V gene: TRBV13
D gene: .
CDR3 length: 11
J gene: TRBJ2-1
clone size: .
CDR3 DNA: TGTGCCAGCAACTCAGCGGATGAGCAGTTCTTC
CDR3 protein: CASNSADEQFF

V gene: TRBV11-3
D gene: .
CDR3 length: 16
J gene: TRBJ2-1
clone size: .
CDR3 DNA: TGTGCCAGCAGCCGAGTCCCAGTATTATCATCGGGGGAGCAGTTCTTC
CDR3 protein: CASSRVPVLSSGEQFF

V gene: TRBV11-2
D gene: .
CDR3 length: 14
J gene: TRBJ2-5
clone size: .
CDR3 DNA: TGTGCCAGCAGCCCCTCAGGGGCCTATGAGACCCAGTACTTC
CDR3 protein: CASSPSGAYETQYF

V gene: TRBV19
D gene: .
CDR3 length: 12
J gene: TRBJ1-5
clone size: .
CDR3 DNA: TGTGCCAGTAGTTCCCGAGGTCAGCCCCAGCATTTT
CDR3 protein: CASSSRGQPQHF

V gene: TRBV15
D gene: .
CDR3 length: 15
J gene: TRBJ1-2
clone size: .
CDR3 DNA: TGTGCCACCAGCAGAGTACCAGGGACTTGGGATGGCTACACCTTC
CDR3 protein: CATSRVPGTWDGYTF

V gene: TRBV30
D gene: TRBD1
CDR3 length: 13
J gene: TRBJ1-5
clone size: .
CDR3 DNA: TGTGCCTGGGGTGGGACAGGGGATCAGCCCCAGCATTTT
CDR3 protein: CAWGGTGDQPQHF

V gene: TRBV30
D gene: .
CDR3 length: 13
J gene: TRBJ2-3
clone size: .
CDR3 DNA: TGTGCCTGGAGTGTACGGGAAAGAGATACGCAGTATTTT
CDR3 protein: CAWSVRERDTQYF

V gene: TRBV25-1
D gene: .
CDR3 length: 11
J gene: TRBJ1-4
clone size: .
CDR3 DNA: TGTGCCAGCAGTGGGGGAGGGGAACTGTTTTTT
CDR3 protein: CASSGGGELFF

V gene: TRBV14
D gene: TRBD2
CDR3 length: 16
J gene: TRBJ2-1
clone size: .
CDR3 DNA: TGTGCCAGCAGCCGGACTAGCGGGAGGGGTTCGGTTGAGCAGTTCTTC
CDR3 protein: CASSRTSGRGSVEQFF

V gene: TRBV28
D gene: .
CDR3 length: 16
J gene: TRBJ2-3
clone size: .
CDR3 DNA: TGTGCCAGCAGGTCACAGGGTGCCACTAGCACAGATACGCAGTATTTT
CDR3 protein: CASRSQGATSTDTQYF

V gene: TRBV6-5
D gene: TRBD1
CDR3 length: 15
J gene: TRBJ1-5
clone size: .
CDR3 DNA: TGTGCCAGCCGATCCAGGGGGCTCATCAATCAGCCCCAGCATTTT
CDR3 protein: CASRSRGLINQPQHF

V gene: TRBV2
D gene: .
CDR3 length: 15
J gene: TRBJ1-5
clone size: .
CDR3 DNA: TGTGCCAGCAGCTTAGAGAGTGGGTCAGGGGCGCCCCAGCATTTT
CDR3 protein: CASSLESGSGAPQHF

V gene: TRBV19
D gene: .
CDR3 length: 13
J gene: TRBJ1-2
clone size: .
CDR3 DNA: TGTGCCAGTAGTATTCCGGGGGACTATGGCTACACCTTC
CDR3 protein: CASSIPGDYGYTF

V gene: TRBV7-9
D gene: TRBD1
CDR3 length: 15
J gene: TRBJ2-2
clone size: .
CDR3 DNA: TGTGCCAGCAGCTTAGCACAGGGGTCCCCCGGGGAGCTGTTTTTT
CDR3 protein: CASSLAQGSPGELFF

V gene: TRBV5-8
D gene: TRBD1
CDR3 length: 15
J gene: TRBJ2-3
clone size: .
CDR3 DNA: TGTGCCAGCAGCCTAACAGGGGGCGACGCAGATACGCAGTATTTT
CDR3 protein: CASSLTGGDADTQYF

V gene: TRBV7-8
D gene: .
CDR3 length: 18
J gene: TRBJ1-2
clone size: .
CDR3 DNA: TGTGCCAGCAGCTTAGCACCGCGGGGCCCCATTTTTAACTATGGCTACACCTTC
CDR3 protein: CASSLAPRGPIFNYGYTF

V gene: TRBV18
D gene: TRBD1
CDR3 length: 19
J gene: TRBJ2-2
clone size: .
CDR3 DNA: TGTGCCAGCTCACCCCAGCCTGCTACCGGGACAGCGAACACCGGGGAGCTGTTTTTT
CDR3 protein: CASSPQPATGTANTGELFF

V gene: TRBV7-3
D gene: .
CDR3 length: 15
J gene: TRBJ1-5
clone size: once
CDR3 DNA: TGTGCCAGCAGCTTAAAGGCAGGGTGGAATCAGCCCCAGCATTTT
CDR3 protein: CASSLKAGWNQPQHF

V gene: TRBV4-1
D gene: .
CDR3 length: 15
J gene: TRBJ2-1
clone size: once
CDR3 DNA: TGCGCCAGCAGCCAAGAAGTGGGCGTCTACAATGAGCAGTTCTTC
CDR3 protein: CASSQEVGVYNEQFF

V gene: TRBV25-1
D gene: TRBD1
CDR3 length: 12
J gene: TRBJ1-2
clone size: .
CDR3 DNA: TGTGCCAGCCAAGGGGGCGTCTATGGCTACACCTTC
CDR3 protein: CASQGGVYGYTF

V gene: TRBV5-6
D gene: TRBD1
CDR3 length: 17
J gene: TRBJ1-2
clone size: .
CDR3 DNA: TGTGCCAGCAGCTCCCTGTTTCGGGACAGGTCGATAGGTGGCTACACCTTC
CDR3 protein: CASSSLFRDRSIGGYTF

V gene: TRBV7-2
D gene: TRBD2
CDR3 length: 15
J gene: TRBJ2-1
clone size: .
CDR3 DNA: TGTGCCAGCAGCCTCCCTAGCGGGACTTGTAATGAGCAGTTCTTC
CDR3 protein: CASSLPSGTCNEQFF

V gene: TRBV28
D gene: TRBD1
CDR3 length: 16
J gene: TRBJ1-5
clone size: .
CDR3 DNA: TGTGCCAGCAGTTTACCCGGGGACAGGTACAATCAGCCCCAGCATTTT
CDR3 protein: CASSLPGDRYNQPQHF

V gene: TRBV7-9
D gene: .
CDR3 length: 15
J gene: TRBJ1-1
clone size: .
CDR3 DNA: TGTGCCAGCAGCGCGAGGTCGGGGGGACACACTGAAGCTTTCTTT
CDR3 protein: CASSARSGGHTEAFF

V gene: TRBV18
D gene: .
CDR3 length: 16
J gene: TRBJ1-6
clone size: once
CDR3 DNA: TGTGCCAGCTCACCCCGACAGGCCTTGGCTAATTCACCCCTCCACTTT
CDR3 protein: CASSPRQALANSPLHF

V gene: TRBV27
D gene: .
CDR3 length: 16
J gene: TRBJ1-5
clone size: .
CDR3 DNA: TGTGCCAGCAGTTCGAAAGCGGGGGGACGCAATCAGCCCCAGCATTTT
CDR3 protein: CASSSKAGGRNQPQHF

V gene: TRBV27
D gene: TRBD2
CDR3 length: 15
J gene: TRBJ2-7
clone size: .
CDR3 DNA: TGTGCCAGCAGTCCCCGGGGGAGGGACTCCTACGAGCAGTACTTC
CDR3 protein: CASSPRGRDSYEQYF

V gene: TRBV6-2/TRBV6-3
D gene: TRBD1
CDR3 length: 15
J gene: TRBJ1-5
clone size: .
CDR3 DNA: TGTGCCAGCAGTTCGGGACAGGGGGATTTCCAGCCCCAGCATTTT
CDR3 protein: CASSSGQGDFQPQHF

V gene: TRBV30
D gene: .
CDR3 length: 12
J gene: TRBJ1-1
clone size: once
CDR3 DNA: TGTGCCTGGGGGGGCGTGAACACTGAAGCTTTCTTT
CDR3 protein: CAWGGVNTEAFF

V gene: TRBV5-1
D gene: TRBD2
CDR3 length: 15
J gene: TRBJ2-5
clone size: .
CDR3 DNA: TGCGCCAGCAGCTCGGGACTAGCGGGAGAAGAGACCCAGTACTTC
CDR3 protein: CASSSGLAGEETQYF

V gene: TRBV3-1/TRBV3-2
D gene: .
CDR3 length: 15
J gene: TRBJ1-3
clone size: .
CDR3 DNA: TGTGCCAGCAGCCAGTTGTTCCTCTCTGGAAACACCATATATTTT
CDR3 protein: CASSQLFLSGNTIYF

V gene: TRBV7-2
D gene: .
CDR3 length: 14
J gene: TRBJ2-3
clone size: .
CDR3 DNA: TGTGCCAGCAGCTCCCGCCGGCCGGGGGATACGCAGTATTTT
CDR3 protein: CASSSRRPGDTQYF

V gene: TRBV11-2
D gene: TRBD2
CDR3 length: 19
J gene: TRBJ2-2
clone size: .
CDR3 DNA: TGTGCCAGCAGCTTAGTGGTTCCGGGACTAGCGGGCTACACCGGGGAGCTGTTTTTT
CDR3 protein: CASSLVVPGLAGYTGELFF

V gene: TRBV28
D gene: TRBD1
CDR3 length: 16
J gene: TRBJ1-6
clone size: once
CDR3 DNA: TGTGCCAGCAGCAGCGGACAGGGGGTAGGAAATTCACCCCTCCACTTT
CDR3 protein: CASSSGQGVGNSPLHF

V gene: TRBV30
D gene: TRBD1
CDR3 length: 13
J gene: TRBJ1-2
clone size: .
CDR3 DNA: TGTGCCTGGAGGGTGGACAGGAACTATGGCTACACCTTC
CDR3 protein: CAWRVDRNYGYTF

V gene: TRBV27
D gene: TRBD2
CDR3 length: 14
J gene: TRBJ2-3
clone size: .
CDR3 DNA: TGTGCCAGCAGTACTAGCGGGAGAGTAGATACGCAGTATTTT
CDR3 protein: CASSTSGRVDTQYF

V gene: TRBV11-2
D gene: TRBD1
CDR3 length: 13
J gene: TRBJ1-6
clone size: .
CDR3 DNA: TGTGCCAGCAGTGGACAGGGATTTTCACCCCTCCACTTT
CDR3 protein: CASSGQGFSPLHF

V gene: TRBV28
D gene: .
CDR3 length: 17
J gene: TRBJ1-6
clone size: .
CDR3 DNA: TGTGCCAGCAGCCGCGCTCTAGGGGTCCACTATAATTCACCCCTCCACTTT
CDR3 protein: CASSRALGVHYNSPLHF

V gene: TRBV29-1
D gene: .
CDR3 length: 11
J gene: TRBJ1-4
clone size: .
CDR3 DNA: TGCAGCGTTTTTGTCAGTGAAAAACTGTTTTTT
CDR3 protein: CSVFVSEKLFF

V gene: TRBV18
D gene: TRBD1
CDR3 length: 14
J gene: TRBJ1-4
clone size: .
CDR3 DNA: TGTGCCAGCTCAGACGCCGGGACAGCTGAAAAACTGTTTTTT
CDR3 protein: CASSDAGTAEKLFF

V gene: TRBV2
D gene: .
CDR3 length: 15
J gene: TRBJ2-7
clone size: .
CDR3 DNA: TGTGCCAGCAGTGAAGGTTCAGGGCTCACCTACGAGCAGTACTTC
CDR3 protein: CASSEGSGLTYEQYF

V gene: TRBV11-3
D gene: TRBD1
CDR3 length: 16
J gene: TRBJ1-3
clone size: .
CDR3 DNA: TGTGCCAGCAGCTTAGATGACAGGGGCTCTGGAAACACCATATATTTT
CDR3 protein: CASSLDDRGSGNTIYF

V gene: TRBV28
D gene: .
CDR3 length: 12
J gene: TRBJ1-5
clone size: .
CDR3 DNA: TGTGCCAGCAGCGAGGGAGGTCAGCCCCAGCATTTT
CDR3 protein: CASSEGGQPQHF

V gene: TRBV27
D gene: .
CDR3 length: 14
J gene: TRBJ2-2
clone size: .
CDR3 DNA: TGTGCCAGCAGACAGTGGCCCGAGACCGGGGAGCTGTTTTTT
CDR3 protein: CASRQWPETGELFF

V gene: TRBV9
D gene: .
CDR3 length: 13
J gene: TRBJ2-2
clone size: .
CDR3 DNA: TGTGCCAGCAGGTCCAGGGACACCGGGGAGCTGTTTTTT
CDR3 protein: CASRSRDTGELFF

V gene: TRBV10-3
D gene: TRBD2
CDR3 length: 14
J gene: TRBJ2-1
clone size: .
CDR3 DNA: TGTGCCATCGGGACTAGCGGGAGTTACAATGAGCAGTTCTTC
CDR3 protein: CAIGTSGSYNEQFF

V gene: TRBV28
D gene: TRBD1
CDR3 length: 15
J gene: TRBJ1-2
clone size: .
CDR3 DNA: TGTGCCAGCAGTTCTCCCCGGACAGGGAACTATGGCTACACCTTC
CDR3 protein: CASSSPRTGNYGYTF

V gene: TRBV9
D gene: TRBD1
CDR3 length: 14
J gene: TRBJ2-1
clone size: .
CDR3 DNA: TGTGCCAGCAGCTCGGGACAGCCCTACAATGAGCAGTTCTTC
CDR3 protein: CASSSGQPYNEQFF